This passage covers 5 T cell receptor beta chains from one sample sequenced in a study of CXCR3-negative and CXCR3-positive naive CD8 T cells (dated by TCRdb to between 2018 and 2020). For sequencing, a NextSeq 550 was employed. The Human TCR Profiling Kit (MiLaboratory) was used to make UMI-labeled 5' RACE TRB cDNA libraries. Following reprocessing of the reads by TCRdb, the data hold one row per CDR3 protein sequence and no DNA is available. In this sample's table one finds roughly 86,000 distinct CDR3 sequences. 1.1% of the sample goes to the ten largest clones. Sample: naive CXCR3- CD8+ T cells from blood. What the cell subset or site label conveys for this sample: CD45RO-CCR7+CD27+CD95- naive CD8+ T cells lacking CXCR3 (TNR3-). The receptors were gathered from a human donor in good health. Some clones in this sample may be carry-over from other donors' samples.

The genes are TRBV5-6 and TRBJ1-1. From germline, CDR1 is SGHDT and CDR2 YYEEEE. The CDR3 is 13 residues long. CDR3 sequence reads: CASSLNRHPEAFF.

The rearrangement uses TRBV6-2 or TRBV6-3 and TRBJ2-5; the TRBD2 assignment by TCRdb is unverifiable without DNA. The germline CDR1 and CDR2 sequences are MNHEY and SVGEGT. This CDR3 is built from 14 residues. The CDR3 loop is CASSSGRLEETQYF.

The chain is built from TRBV29-1 and TRBJ2-7; lacking DNA, the TRBD1 call made by TCRdb goes unchecked. The CDR3 is made up of 15 amino acids. Germline-derived CDR1 and CDR2 are SQVTM and ANQGSEA. CDR3 residues: CSVGLTTGRRDEQYF.

The rearrangement joins TRBV29-1 to TRBJ1-1. The CDR3 runs 11 residues. CDR1 and CDR2 from the germline V gene are SQVTM and ANQGSEA. CDR3 protein: CSVQRGPEAFF.

This chain links TRBV20-1 with TRBJ2-1. Germline V gene data show CDR1 as DFQATT and CDR2 as SNEGSKA (reference sequence). The CDR3 length is 13 residues. The CDR3 spells CSASPTYYNEQFF.